This T cell receptor (beta chain) was identified during a study of blood T cell repertoires in COVID-19. Study-level background: Donors in the United States, Italy and Spain gave samples during acute or convalescent COVID-19. PBMCs, B-cell-depleted T cells, or T cells provided the cDNA or gDNA that made up the material.

This clone was found once. V lost 3 bases to trimming and J lost 0 bases, with 9 bases between them. Germline V CDR1 and CDR2: KGHSH, LQKENI. The CDR3 has 16 residues. In the original analysis: Counts of nucleated cells, estimated from reference gene primer amplification, were obtained. This table comes from immunoSEQ multiplex PCR, and its TCRdb copy is limited to in-frame clones, with some not included. The V and J calls and clone size were taken over from that table, and D and trimming were inferred from the DNA. The table records around 250,000 clones, under 90% of them present only once. This sequence originates from a woman between 40 and 55 years old who had recovered from COVID-19. The chain joins TRBV18 to TRBJ1-6; D is undetermined. Input material: peripheral blood. The CDR3 loop reads CASSPNLSSYNSPLHF. The DNA for the CDR3 is TGTGCCAGCTCACCGAACCTTAGCTCCTATAATTCACCCCTCCACTTT.